The 26 T cell receptor beta chains below were found in one sample sequenced in a study of blood T cell repertoires in COVID-19. Method: immunoSEQ multiplex PCR; TCRdb's copy keeps in-frame clones and lacks some. The sample has 35,000 to 55,000 clones; more than 70% are singletons. Sequenced: peripheral blood. The receptors derive from a human donor in a cohort sampled during active COVID-19.

V and J are TRBV24-1 and TRBJ1-5, with TRBD1 matching 8 bases. V shed 3 bases, J shed 6 bases, and the junction held 3 bases outside the gene matches. The CDR3 runs 14 residues. Germline CDR1 KGHDR, CDR2 SFDVKD. CDR3 residues: CATSDQQGGQPQHF. Here the CDR3 DNA reads TGTGCCACCAGTGATCAACAGGGGGGTCAGCCCCAGCATTTT.

This chain connects TRBV27 to TRBJ2-2; tentative D call: TRBD1 (6 bases). Per the germline V gene, CDR1 is MNHEY and CDR2 is SMNVEV (reference sequence). V gave up 2 bases and J gave up 5 bases, with 12 bases separating them. The CDR3 totals 15 residues. The CDR3 loop is CASSLRTDGTGELFF. CDR3 nucleotides: TGTGCCAGCAGTTTAAGGACAGACGGAACCGGGGAGCTGTTTTTT.

This chain connects TRBV10-2 to TRBJ2-5; a weak D match, TRBD2 (6 bases). The CDR3 is made up of 15 amino acids. Per the germline V gene, CDR1 is WSHSY and CDR2 is SAAADI. V was shortened by 6 bases and J by 5 bases, with 19 bases between the two germline ends. CDR3 nucleotides: TGCGCCAGCAGGCAAGCGGGTGGAGGGTCCGAGACCCAGTACTTC. As protein: CASRQAGGGSETQYF.

V and J are TRBV11-2 and TRBJ2-1, with TRBD1 as a possible D gene (6 bases). The CDR3 contains 14 residues. In germline, CDR1 is SGHAT, CDR2 FQNNGV. The germline V and J ends were trimmed by 5 bases and 9 bases, with 17 bases remaining between them. Written as DNA, the CDR3 is TGTGCCAGCAGCCTCAACACAGGGTACGGTGAGCAGTTCTTC. Its protein product is CASSLNTGYGEQFF.

The V call is TRBV4-3, the J call TRBJ2-3; 10 nucleotides line up with TRBD2. With 0 bases clipped from V and 6 bases from J, the junction kept 6 bases outside the gene matches. The CDR3 totals 16 residues. The germline gives CDR1 LGHNA, CDR2 YSLEER. The CDR3: CASSQDFSGGWDTQYF. CDR3 in DNA: TGCGCCAGCAGCCAAGATTTTAGCGGGGGGTGGGATACGCAGTATTTT.

The CDR3: CASSLGTLRADTQYF. Written as DNA, the CDR3 is TGTGCCAGCAGCTTGGGGACTCTTCGGGCAGATACGCAGTATTTT. The chain uses TRBV7-2 and TRBJ2-3; weak D call: TRBD2 (6 bases). CDR1 is SGHTA, CDR2 FQGNSA, per germline. Trimming left V 3 bases short and J 4 bases short, with 14 bases between. The CDR3 contains 15 residues.

The chain employs TRBV5-4 and TRBJ2-2, with D possibly matching TRBD1 (5 bases). CDR3 length equals 15 residues. Trimming took off 4 bases at V and 3 bases at J, with 13 bases between the two ends. Germline CDR1 and CDR2: SGHNT and YYREEE (reference sequence). The CDR3 is CASSLRQGYTGELFF. The CDR3 nucleotides read TGTGCCAGCAGCCTCCGGCAGGGCTACACCGGGGAGCTGTTTTTT. The whole variable domain, remainder taken from reference TRBV5-4 and TRBJ2-2, is ETGVTQSPTHLIKTRGQQVTLRCSSQSGHNTVSWYQQALGQGPQFIFQYYREEENGRGNFPPRFSGLQFPNYSSELNVNALELDDSALYLCASSLRQGYTGELFFGEGSRLTVL.

The CDR3 DNA sequence: TGTGCCAGCAGCTTTCACTTGAACACTGAAGCTTTCTTT. Its translation: CASSFHLNTEAFF. The chain links TRBV7-3 to TRBJ1-1; D unclear. V gave up 3 bases and J gave up 0 bases, with 5 bases separating them. The CDR3 covers 13 residues. The V gene's germline CDR1 is SGHTA and CDR2 FQGTGA.

The rearrangement uses TRBV6-1 and TRBJ1-5; D possibly corresponds to TRBD1 (5 bases). V lost 3 bases and J lost 7, with 13 bases in between. The CDR3 is 14 residues long. Germline CDR1 and CDR2: MNHNS and SASEGT. CDR3 in amino acids: CASSEGQGSQPQHF. In DNA form, the CDR3 reads TGTGCCAGCAGTGAGGGGCAGGGTTCCCAGCCCCAGCATTTT.

The chain links TRBV6-5 to TRBJ1-1; TRBD1 aligns across 8 bases. J gave up 1 base and V 10 bases, and 2 bases lay outside the gene matches. The CDR3 sequence is 12 residues long. Looked up from germline, CDR1 is MNHEY and CDR2 is SVGAGI. The DNA of the CDR3 is TGTGCCACCACAGGGGGGAACACTGAAGCTTTCTTT. Its protein product is CATTGGNTEAFF.

The chain has TRBV12-5 and TRBJ1-2; D remains unclear. The CDR3 is made up of 13 amino acids. Germline CDR1 reads LGHNT; CDR2 reads FRNRAP. V was cut by 3 bases and J by 8 bases, with 13 bases left in between. This CDR3 reads CASGFGVLGGYTF. As DNA, the CDR3 is TGTGCTAGTGGTTTCGGGGTTTTGGGGGGCTACACCTTC.

The chain employs TRBV11-1 and TRBJ2-7; D might be TRBD2 (6 bases). V gave up 0 bases and J gave up 7 bases, with 13 bases separating them. Germline lookup yields CDR1 SGHAT and CDR2 FQDESV (reference sequence). CDR3 length equals 14 residues. CDR3 nucleotide sequence: TGTGCCAGCAGCTTAGCCATCGCAGGGACTGAGCAGTACTTC. Amino acid sequence: CASSLAIAGTEQYF.

The CDR3 coding sequence is TGTGCCAGCAGCCAAGGTCCCCGGGGGACGGGCGGAAACACCATATATTTT. This translates into CASSQGPRGTGGNTIYF. This sequence joins TRBV3-1 (or the pseudogene TRBV3-2) and TRBJ1-3; a weak D match, TRBD1 (5 bases). The germline V and J ends were trimmed by 1 base and 4 bases, with 17 bases remaining between them. This CDR3 region has 17 residues. CDR1 and CDR2 (germline): LGHDT, YNNKEL (reference sequence).

This chain joins TRBV30 and TRBJ1-1; TRBD1 matches at 8 bases. Germline V gene lookup returns CDR1 GTSNPN and CDR2 SVGIG (reference sequence). This CDR3 contains 14 residues. J lost 7 bases, V lost 4 bases, and 11 bases had no gene match. CDR3 coding DNA: TGTGCCTGGAACGGACAGGGCCGCCTCGGTGAAGCTTTCTTT. Protein sequence: CAWNGQGRLGEAFF.

The CDR3 nucleotides read TGTGCCAGTCGGACAGACGGCTATGGCTACACCTTC. Protein: CASRTDGYGYTF. This chain links TRBV12-3 or TRBV12-4 with TRBJ1-2; TRBD1 might be the D (6 bases). Trimming cost V 9 bases and J 4 bases, with 12 bases left between them. The CDR3 covers 12 residues.

The chain couples TRBV5-6 to TRBJ2-7; maybe TRBD1 (6 bases). V lost 2 bases, J lost 1 base, and 7 bases lay in between. Germline values: CDR1 SGHDT, CDR2 YYEEEE. The CDR3 is 13 residues long. CDR3 nucleotides: TGTGCCAGCAGCTTTGGACAGTCCTACGAGCAGTACTTC. Translating it yields CASSFGQSYEQYF.

There are a few counts of this clone. This chain connects TRBV25-1 to TRBJ1-5; D gene ambiguous. Looked up from germline, CDR1 is MGHDK and CDR2 is SYGVNS. CDR3 length: 13 residues. V was cut by 6 bases and J by 7 bases, with 13 bases left in between. The CDR3 DNA follows: TGTGCCAGCAGCCAAAACGCGGGGCAGCCCCAGCATTTT. Its translation: CASSQNAGQPQHF.

The J gene is TRBJ2-7, the V gene TRBV11-2; 13 positions agree with TRBD2. This CDR3 is 19 amino acids long. V lost 5 bases, J lost 0 bases, and 13 bases stayed unmatched. Germline V lookup: CDR1 SGHAT, CDR2 FQNNGV. As DNA, the CDR3 is TGTGCCAGCAGCCCTTCGGGACTAGCGGGGCCCGAGAGCTCCTACGAGCAGTACTTC. It is translated as CASSPSGLAGPESSYEQYF.

The rearrangement joins TRBV6-1 to TRBJ1-2, with TRBD1 matching 8 bases. The CDR3 covers 15 residues. The trim removed 3 bases at V and 2 bases at J, leaving 5 bases unmatched. The germline CDR1 and CDR2 sequences are MNHNS and SASEGT. The CDR3 coding sequence is TGTGCCAGCAGTGAGACGACAGGGGCAAACTATGGCTACACCTTC. This gives the protein CASSETTGANYGYTF.

This sequence joins TRBV19 and TRBJ2-3; 9 bases line up with TRBD1. Germline CDR1 is LNHDA and CDR2 is SQIVND (reference sequence). Trimming removed 3 bases from V and 2 bases from J; junction bases left unmatched: 6. The CDR3 has 16 residues. The CDR3 DNA reads as TGTGCCAGTAGTATCCTCCGGGACAGGGTCACAGATACGCAGTATTTT. This encodes CASSILRDRVTDTQYF. Combining the CDR3 with reference TRBV19 and TRBJ2-3 gives the whole variable domain DGGITQSPKYLFRKEGQNVTLSCEQNLNHDAMYWYRQDPGQGLRLIYYSQIVNDFQKGDIAEGYSVSREKKESFPLTVTSAQKNPTAFYLCASSILRDRVTDTQYFGPGTRLTVL.

V is TRBV5-6 and J is TRBJ2-7; possible D gene TRBD1, 7 bases. This CDR3 has 17 residues. V shed 1 base and J shed 2 bases, with 19 bases lying between them. Per germline, CDR1 SGHDT and CDR2 YYEEEE. The CDR3 loop reads CASSLFIGGTEPYEQYF. The CDR3, as DNA: TGTGCCAGCAGCTTGTTTATAGGGGGGACAGAACCCTACGAGCAGTACTTC.

The chain uses TRBV5-8 and TRBJ1-5; 8 bases match TRBD1. After removal of 4 bases from V and 4 bases from J, the junction contained 13 bases not matched to a gene. The CDR3 has 17 residues. CDR1 is SGHTS and CDR2 is YDEGEE in the germline V gene. CDR3 sequence (DNA): TGTGCCAGCAGCCCCCTCTTTGGGACAGGAGAAAATCAGCCCCAGCATTTT. This encodes CASSPLFGTGENQPQHF. Looking up the rest from reference TRBV5-8 and TRBJ1-5 gives the full variable domain: EAGVTQSPTHLIKTRGQQATLRCSPISGHTSVYWYQQALGLGLQFLLWYDEGEERNRGNFPPRFSGRQFPNYSSELNVNALELEDSALYLCASSPLFGTGENQPQHFGDGTRLSIL.

This clone appeared a few times. The chain recombines TRBV7-9 with TRBJ1-2; 8 nucleotides match TRBD1. CDR3 length: 16 amino acids. Germline-derived CDR1 and CDR2 are SEHNR and FQNEAQ (reference sequence). V lost 1 base, J lost 3 bases, and 7 bases stayed unmatched. DNA of the CDR3: TGTGCCAGCAGCTTAGACGGTTCAGGGGGCGACTATGGCTACACCTTC. This codes for CASSLDGSGGDYGYTF.

CDR3 in DNA: TGTGCCAGCAGTGACTCAAAGTCGGGACAGGGGTACAATGAGCAGTTCTTC. Protein product: CASSDSKSGQGYNEQFF. The chain uses TRBV6-4 and TRBJ2-1; 10 nucleotides line up with TRBD1. Germline CDR1 reads MRHNA; CDR2 reads SNTAGT. This CDR3 contains 17 residues. V was clipped by 0 bases and J by 4 bases; unmatched bases: 6.

Here the CDR3 DNA reads TGTGCCAGCAGCTTAATAATACAGGGACCCTACAATGAGCAGTTCTTC. Residues: CASSLIIQGPYNEQFF. The chain joins TRBV7-3 to TRBJ2-1, with TRBD1 as a possible D gene (6 bases). This CDR3 comprises 16 residues. The germline V gene encodes CDR1 SGHTA and CDR2 FQGTGA. The V gene lost 1 base and the J gene lost 2 bases, with 12 bases spanning the gap.

This chain joins TRBV7-2 and TRBJ2-7, with D possibly being TRBD2 (5 bases). This CDR3 contains 16 residues. Trimming cost V 4 bases and J 5 bases, with 21 bases left between them. Germline V gene data show CDR1 as SGHTA and CDR2 as FQGNSA. CDR3 protein: CASSSPRGQLKDEQYF. For the CDR3, the DNA is TGTGCCAGCAGCTCCCCCCGGGGTCAGTTAAAGGACGAGCAGTACTTC.